The 7 T cell receptor beta chains listed next were all sequenced from one sample in a study of technical replicates of blood from several donors. Libraries were prepared by immunoSEQ multiplex PCR; TCRdb keeps only in-frame clonotypes and omits some of them. This table has tens of thousands of clones, about 89% appearing once. The sequenced sample was PBMCs. The receptors originated from a human donor in good health. Some clones in this sample may be carry-over from other donors' samples.

The chain couples TRBV13 to TRBJ1-6; D unclear. The CDR3 spans 15 residues. V was trimmed by 6 bases and J by 7 bases, leaving 16 bases between them. Germline CDR1 is PRHDT and CDR2 is FYEKMQ (reference sequence). The CDR3 sequence is CASSRMKEENSPLHF. The DNA of the CDR3 is TGTGCCAGCAGTCGGATGAAGGAGGAGAATTCACCCCTCCACTTT.

V and J are TRBV6-5 and TRBJ2-7, with no clear D. The CDR3 is made up of 14 amino acids. V was pared by 0 bases and J by 2 bases, with 8 bases between. CDR1 is MNHEY and CDR2 is SVGAGI in the germline V gene. The CDR3 coding sequence is TGTGCCAGCAGTTACTCGGCAGAAACCTACGAGCAGTACTTC. Translating it yields CASSYSAETYEQYF.

The chain carries TRBV7-2 and TRBJ1-6; no clear D. The germline CDR1 and CDR2 sequences are SGHTA and FQGNSA. CDR3 length: 15 amino acids. V was pared by 2 bases and J by 5 bases, with 10 bases between. CDR3: CASSLTPTNNSPLHF. CDR3 in DNA: TGTGCCAGCAGCTTAACACCAACCAATAATTCACCCCTCCACTTT.

In this sample, this clone turned up once. The J gene is TRBJ2-1, the V gene TRBV27, with unresolved D. The CDR3 consists of 12 residues. V shed 7 bases and J shed 10 bases, with 14 bases lying between them. Germline-derived CDR1 and CDR2 are MNHEY and SMNVEV (reference sequence). The CDR3 DNA reads as TGTGCCAGCAACACCGGAGCTCGGGAGCAGTTCTTC. Protein product: CASNTGAREQFF.

This clone was recorded once. The chain carries TRBV13 and TRBJ2-2; 7 nucleotides match TRBD1. Trimming cost V 2 bases and J 6 bases; bases outside gene matches: 6. The CDR3 sequence is 15 residues long. CDR1 and CDR2 (germline): PRHDT, FYEKMQ (reference sequence). Here the CDR3 DNA reads TGTGCCAGCAGCTTAAGGGGGCCCGGGTCCGGGGAGCTGTTTTTT. Translated, it gives CASSLRGPGSGELFF.

This sequence joins TRBV19 and TRBJ1-2; 8 bases fit TRBD1. Per the germline V gene, CDR1 is LNHDA and CDR2 is SQIVND (reference sequence). J gave up 4 bases and V 6 bases, and 10 bases lay outside the gene matches. This CDR3 has 15 residues. The CDR3 spells CASSPGQVGRYGYTF. The CDR3 DNA follows: TGTGCCAGTAGCCCGGGACAGGTTGGACGCTATGGCTACACCTTC.

The chain uses TRBV7-3 and TRBJ2-7, with D possibly matching TRBD2 (6 bases). The CDR3 contains 13 residues. Germline CDR1 and CDR2: SGHTA and FQGTGA. V was pared by 5 bases and J by 5 bases, with 13 bases between. CDR3 sequence (DNA): TGTGCCAGCAGCCTGGAGGGGCGTGACGAGCAGTACTTC. Its translation is CASSLEGRDEQYF. Using reference TRBV7-3 and TRBJ2-7 for the parts outside the CDR3, the full variable domain is GAGVSQTPSNKVTEKGKYVELRCDPISGHTALYWYRQSLGQGPEFLIYFQGTGAADDSGLPNDRFFAVRPEGSVSTLKIQRTERGDSAVYLCASSLEGRDEQYFGPGTRLTVT.